Included here is one TCR beta chain sequence, with context. Its specificity is unknown. Per germline, CDR1 MNHEY and CDR2 SMNVEV (reference sequence). J gave up 5 bases and V 2 bases, and 4 bases lay outside the gene matches. This CDR3 contains 15 residues. The sample is drawn from a study of blood T cells in healthy people across ages. Together with a sample-barcoded 5' primer, a J-beta primer mix was included in a second PCR lasting about 7 to 11 cycles. TCRdb independently ran MiXCR on the 5' RACE reads; one entry per CDR3 protein. The sample contains about 1.6 million distinct CDR3 sequences, about 35% of which appear only once. Study results and limitations: It was not known whether donors were CMV positive (a possible confounder of expanded clonotype changes). Whereas aged donors had fewer naive CD4+ cells, long-lived donors had more of them and higher diversity.

This TCR derives from a woman in her 30s in good health. The chain uses TRBV27 and TRBJ2-1; TRBD2 matches at 9 bases. The source material was blood. CDR3 amino acids: CASSLAGGTHNEQFF. As DNA, the CDR3 is TGTGCCAGCAGTTTAGCGGGAGGGACCCACAATGAGCAGTTCTTC.